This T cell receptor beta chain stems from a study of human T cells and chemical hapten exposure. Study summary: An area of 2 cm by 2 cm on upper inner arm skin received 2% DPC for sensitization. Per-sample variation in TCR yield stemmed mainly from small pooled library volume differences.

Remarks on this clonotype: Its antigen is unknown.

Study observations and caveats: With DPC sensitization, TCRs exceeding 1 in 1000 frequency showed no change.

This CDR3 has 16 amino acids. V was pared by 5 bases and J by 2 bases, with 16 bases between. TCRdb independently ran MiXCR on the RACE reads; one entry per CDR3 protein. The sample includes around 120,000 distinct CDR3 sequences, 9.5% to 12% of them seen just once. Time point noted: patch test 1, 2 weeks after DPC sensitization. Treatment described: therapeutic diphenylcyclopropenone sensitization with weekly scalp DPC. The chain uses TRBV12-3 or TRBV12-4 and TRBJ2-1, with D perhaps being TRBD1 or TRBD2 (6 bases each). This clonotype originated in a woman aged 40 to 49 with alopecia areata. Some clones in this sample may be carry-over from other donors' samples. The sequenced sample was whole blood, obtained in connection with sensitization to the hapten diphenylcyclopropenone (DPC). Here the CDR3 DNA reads TGTGCCAGCAGTCCGGGGGACATCGCCGCCTACAATGAGCAGTTCTTC. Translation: CASSPGDIAAYNEQFF.